Each of the 5 T cell receptor beta chains below was sequenced from the same sample in a study of cytomegalovirus exposure and HLA in healthy donors. PCR was performed using 60 Vbeta and 13 Jbeta primers. Some clones are missing from TCRdb's copy, which holds only in-frame ones; the method was immunoSEQ multiplex PCR. The sample contains 110,000 or so clones, over 75% of which appear only once. The specimen was PBMCs. The receptors originated from a woman under 30 in good health and CMV-seronegative.

V and J are TRBV7-9 and TRBJ2-3; D remains ambiguous. Germline V gene sequence: CDR1 SEHNR, CDR2 FQNEAQ (reference sequence). V shed 5 bases and J shed 4 bases, with 7 bases lying between them. CDR3 length: 12 amino acids. Here the CDR3 DNA reads TGTGCCAGCAGCCCCCTAGCAGATACGCAGTATTTT. Translating it yields CASSPLADTQYF. The full variable domain, completed using reference TRBV7-9 and TRBJ2-3, is DTGVSQNPRHKITKRGQNVTFRCDPISEHNRLYWYRQTLGQGPEFLTYFQNEAQLEKSRLLSDRFSAERPKGSFSTLEIQRTEQGDSAMYLCASSPLADTQYFGPGTRLTVL.

V and J are TRBV10-2 and TRBJ1-1, with TRBD1 as a possible D gene (6 bases). CDR1 WSHSY and CDR2 SAAADI come from the germline V gene. V lost 10 bases, J lost 5 bases, and 20 bases lay in between. The CDR3 is made up of 14 amino acids. The DNA of the CDR3 is TGCGCCACTGGGGGGGGGCAGGGTGGGACTGAAGCTTTCTTT. It is translated as CATGGGQGGTEAFF.

The rearrangement joins TRBV27 to TRBJ2-1; unclear D gene. CDR1 is MNHEY and CDR2 is SMNVEV in the germline V gene (reference sequence). The V gene lost 6 bases and the J gene lost 3 bases, with 12 bases spanning the gap. This CDR3 contains 14 residues. CDR3 region: CASSADLYYNEQFF. The CDR3 DNA follows: TGTGCCAGCAGCGCTGACTTGTACTACAATGAGCAGTTCTTC.

The chain uses TRBV18 and TRBJ1-3, with D unclear. CDR1 KGHSH and CDR2 LQKENI come from the germline V gene. This CDR3 is built from 14 residues. V was clipped by 10 bases and J by 0 bases, with 13 bases between them. The CDR3 region has the DNA TGTGCCACTCGGGAGCAACACTCTGGAAACACCATATATTTT. This translates into CATREQHSGNTIYF.

This clone has only one observation. The V call is TRBV5-6, the J call TRBJ2-3; no definite D call. V was shortened by 4 bases and J by 2 bases, with 5 bases between the two germline ends. This CDR3 spans 12 amino acids. Germline CDR1 and CDR2: SGHDT and YYEEEE. CDR3 in amino acids: CASSGATDTQYF. The DNA for the CDR3 is TGTGCCAGCAGCGGAGCCACAGATACGCAGTATTTT.